This T cell receptor beta chain derives from a study of blood T cell repertoires in COVID-19. Sequencing was performed with immunoSEQ multiplex PCR; in TCRdb, only in-frame clones are kept and a portion is missing. Of approximately 170,000 clones listed, about 89% are singletons. The V gene end was trimmed by 3 bases and the J gene end by 6 bases; junction bases not matched to a gene: 13. Germline CDR1 is KGHDR and CDR2 is SFDVKD. This CDR3 is 17 amino acids long. The chain recombines TRBV24-1 with TRBJ1-5; 7 bases are shared with TRBD1. The sequence was collected from a man aged 65 to 79 with acute or convalescent COVID-19. Sequencing input: peripheral blood. Written as DNA, the CDR3 is TGTGCCACCAGTGATCCTGGACAGGACCTAAGAAGTCAGCCCCAGCATTTT. Encoded protein: CATSDPGQDLRSQPQHF.